This T cell receptor (beta chain) was sequenced during a study of T-cell memory formation after mild COVID-19. Study as a whole: The study found TCR clusters largely donor specific.

The V gene's germline CDR1 is SGHKS and CDR2 YYEKEE (reference sequence). The ends were cut back, 1 base at V and 4 bases at J, with 14 bases in the middle. This CDR3 region has 16 residues. Only a few counts were recorded for this clonotype. TCRdb re-called the 5' RACE reads through MiXCR, storing one row per CDR3 protein. The repertoire holds about 120,000 distinct CDR3 sequences, with about 20% as singletons. This receptor was taken from a young man who had mild COVID-19 (a few samples of this study predate the infection). Cell type and time point are not known. The sample comprised PBMCs or a T cell subset sorted from them (not recorded which). The chain links TRBV5-5 to TRBJ2-2; D remains ambiguous. CDR3 sequence: CASSLSPFSGTGELFF. The CDR3 DNA is TGTGCCAGCAGCTTGTCTCCCTTTTCGGGCACCGGGGAGCTGTTTTTT.